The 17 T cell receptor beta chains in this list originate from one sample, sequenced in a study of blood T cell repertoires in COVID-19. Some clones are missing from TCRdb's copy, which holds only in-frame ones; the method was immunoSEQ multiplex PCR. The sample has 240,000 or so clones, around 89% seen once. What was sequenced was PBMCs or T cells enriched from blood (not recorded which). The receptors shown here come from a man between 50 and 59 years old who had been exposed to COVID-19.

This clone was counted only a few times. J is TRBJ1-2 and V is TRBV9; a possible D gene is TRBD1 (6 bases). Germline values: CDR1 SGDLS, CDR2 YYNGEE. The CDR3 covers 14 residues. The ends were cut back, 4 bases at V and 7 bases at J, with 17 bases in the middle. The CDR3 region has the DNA TGTGCCAGCAGCCCCCCACAGGGACGGGTTGGCTACACCTTC. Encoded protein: CASSPPQGRVGYTF.

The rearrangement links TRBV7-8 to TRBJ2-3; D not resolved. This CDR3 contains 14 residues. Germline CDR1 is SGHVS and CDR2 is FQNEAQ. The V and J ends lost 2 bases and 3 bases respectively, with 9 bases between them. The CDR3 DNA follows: TGTGCCAGCAGCTTAATCTTCGGGACAGATACGCAGTATTTT. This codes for CASSLIFGTDTQYF.

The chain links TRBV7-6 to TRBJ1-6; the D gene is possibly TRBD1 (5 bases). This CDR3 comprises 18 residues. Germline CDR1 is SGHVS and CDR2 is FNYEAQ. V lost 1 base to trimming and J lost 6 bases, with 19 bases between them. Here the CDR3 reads CASSLGGPGPSSNSPLHF. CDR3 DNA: TGTGCCAGCAGCTTAGGGGGCCCCGGGCCTAGTAGTAATTCACCCCTCCACTTT.

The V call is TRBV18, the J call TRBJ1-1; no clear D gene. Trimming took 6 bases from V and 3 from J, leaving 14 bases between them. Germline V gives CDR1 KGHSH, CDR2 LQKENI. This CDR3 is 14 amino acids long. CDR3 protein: CASSQVERDTEAFF. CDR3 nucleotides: TGTGCCAGCTCGCAGGTTGAGAGGGACACTGAAGCTTTCTTT.

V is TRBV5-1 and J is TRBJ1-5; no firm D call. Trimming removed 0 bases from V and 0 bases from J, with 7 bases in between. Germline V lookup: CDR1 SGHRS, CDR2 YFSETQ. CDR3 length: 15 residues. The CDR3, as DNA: TGCGCCAGCAGCTTGGGGACTCTTAGCAATCAGCCCCAGCATTTT. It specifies CASSLGTLSNQPQHF.

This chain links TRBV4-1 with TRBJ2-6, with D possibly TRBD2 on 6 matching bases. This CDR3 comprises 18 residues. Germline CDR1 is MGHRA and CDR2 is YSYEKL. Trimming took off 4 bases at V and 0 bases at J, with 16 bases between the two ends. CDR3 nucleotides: TGCGCCAGCAGCCGGGCGGTTGGGGGGATCTCTGGGGCCAACGTCCTGACTTTC. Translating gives CASSRAVGGISGANVLTF.

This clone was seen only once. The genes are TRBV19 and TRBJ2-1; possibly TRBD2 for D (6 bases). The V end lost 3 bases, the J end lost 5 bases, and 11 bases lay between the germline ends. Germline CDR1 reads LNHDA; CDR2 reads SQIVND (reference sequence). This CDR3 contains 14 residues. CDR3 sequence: CASSISGLNNEQFF. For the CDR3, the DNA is TGTGCCAGTAGTATTAGTGGACTAAACAATGAGCAGTTCTTC. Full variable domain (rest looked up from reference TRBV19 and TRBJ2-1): DGGITQSPKYLFRKEGQNVTLSCEQNLNHDAMYWYRQDPGQGLRLIYYSQIVNDFQKGDIAEGYSVSREKKESFPLTVTSAQKNPTAFYLCASSISGLNNEQFFGPGTRLTVL.

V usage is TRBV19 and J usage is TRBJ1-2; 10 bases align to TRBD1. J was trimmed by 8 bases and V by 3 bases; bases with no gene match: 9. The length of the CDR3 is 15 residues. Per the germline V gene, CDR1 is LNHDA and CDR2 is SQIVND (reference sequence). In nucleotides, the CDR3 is TGTGCCAGTAGTATCCTGCAGGGGGACAGGGGAGGCTACACCTTC. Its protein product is CASSILQGDRGGYTF.

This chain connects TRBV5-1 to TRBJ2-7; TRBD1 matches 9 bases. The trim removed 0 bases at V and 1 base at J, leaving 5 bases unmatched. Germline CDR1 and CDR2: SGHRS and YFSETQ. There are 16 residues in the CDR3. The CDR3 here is CASSLAGQGISYEQYF. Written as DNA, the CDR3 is TGCGCCAGCAGCTTGGCCGGACAGGGGATATCCTACGAGCAGTACTTC.

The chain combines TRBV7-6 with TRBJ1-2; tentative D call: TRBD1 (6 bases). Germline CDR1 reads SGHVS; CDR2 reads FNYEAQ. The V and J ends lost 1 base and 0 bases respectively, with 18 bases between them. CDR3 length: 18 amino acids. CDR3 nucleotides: TGTGCCAGCAGCTTAGTAGGGGGGGACCCCCAATCTAACTATGGCTACACCTTC. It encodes CASSLVGGDPQSNYGYTF.

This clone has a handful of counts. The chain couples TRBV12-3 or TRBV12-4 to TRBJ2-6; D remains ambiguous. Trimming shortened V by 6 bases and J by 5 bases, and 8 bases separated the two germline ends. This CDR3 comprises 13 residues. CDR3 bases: TGTGCCAGCAGCCCCGGGTGGGCCAACGTCCTGACTTTC. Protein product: CASSPGWANVLTF.

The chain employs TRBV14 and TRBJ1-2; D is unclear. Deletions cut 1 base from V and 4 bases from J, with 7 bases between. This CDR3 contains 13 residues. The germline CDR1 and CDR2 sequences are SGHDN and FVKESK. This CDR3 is CASSQVPGYGYTF. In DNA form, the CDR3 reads TGTGCCAGCAGCCAAGTCCCAGGCTATGGCTACACCTTC.

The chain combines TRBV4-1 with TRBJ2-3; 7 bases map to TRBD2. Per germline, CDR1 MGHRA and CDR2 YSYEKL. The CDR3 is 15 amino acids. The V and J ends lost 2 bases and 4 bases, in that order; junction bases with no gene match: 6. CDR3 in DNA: TGCGCCAGCAGCCAAAGATCTGCGGGGGCAGATACGCAGTATTTT. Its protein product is CASSQRSAGADTQYF.

The CDR3 nucleotides are TGTGCCAGCAGGTACAGGGTCGATGGCACTGAAGCTTTCTTT. Protein sequence: CASRYRVDGTEAFF. V and J are TRBV2 and TRBJ1-1; D is possibly TRBD1 (6 bases). There are 14 residues in the CDR3. In germline, CDR1 is SNHLY, CDR2 FYNNEI. V lost 6 bases and J lost 4, with 15 bases in between.

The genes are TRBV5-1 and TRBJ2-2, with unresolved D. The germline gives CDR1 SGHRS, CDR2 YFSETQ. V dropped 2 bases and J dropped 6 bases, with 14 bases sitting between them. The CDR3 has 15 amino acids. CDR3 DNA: TGCGCCAGCAGCTTTCTTGAGGCGTTGTCCGGGGAGCTGTTTTTT. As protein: CASSFLEALSGELFF. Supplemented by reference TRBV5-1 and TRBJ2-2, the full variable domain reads KAGVTQTPRYLIKTRGQQVTLSCSPISGHRSVSWYQQTPGQGLQFLFEYFSETQRNKGNFPGRFSGRQFSNSRSEMNVSTLELGDSALYLCASSFLEALSGELFFGEGSRLTVL.

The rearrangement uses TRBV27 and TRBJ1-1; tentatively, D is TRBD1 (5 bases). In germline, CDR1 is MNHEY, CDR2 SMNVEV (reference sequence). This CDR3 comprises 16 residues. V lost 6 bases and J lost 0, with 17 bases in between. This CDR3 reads CASSPSTGELNTEAFF. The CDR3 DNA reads TGTGCCAGCAGCCCGAGTACAGGAGAACTGAACACTGAAGCTTTCTTT.

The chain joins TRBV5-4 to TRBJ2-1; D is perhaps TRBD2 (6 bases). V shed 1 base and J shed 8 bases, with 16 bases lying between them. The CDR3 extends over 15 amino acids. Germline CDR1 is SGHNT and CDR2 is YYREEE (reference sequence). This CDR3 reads CASSLSWGGVDEQFF. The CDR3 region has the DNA TGTGCCAGCAGCTTGTCGTGGGGAGGCGTAGATGAGCAGTTCTTC.